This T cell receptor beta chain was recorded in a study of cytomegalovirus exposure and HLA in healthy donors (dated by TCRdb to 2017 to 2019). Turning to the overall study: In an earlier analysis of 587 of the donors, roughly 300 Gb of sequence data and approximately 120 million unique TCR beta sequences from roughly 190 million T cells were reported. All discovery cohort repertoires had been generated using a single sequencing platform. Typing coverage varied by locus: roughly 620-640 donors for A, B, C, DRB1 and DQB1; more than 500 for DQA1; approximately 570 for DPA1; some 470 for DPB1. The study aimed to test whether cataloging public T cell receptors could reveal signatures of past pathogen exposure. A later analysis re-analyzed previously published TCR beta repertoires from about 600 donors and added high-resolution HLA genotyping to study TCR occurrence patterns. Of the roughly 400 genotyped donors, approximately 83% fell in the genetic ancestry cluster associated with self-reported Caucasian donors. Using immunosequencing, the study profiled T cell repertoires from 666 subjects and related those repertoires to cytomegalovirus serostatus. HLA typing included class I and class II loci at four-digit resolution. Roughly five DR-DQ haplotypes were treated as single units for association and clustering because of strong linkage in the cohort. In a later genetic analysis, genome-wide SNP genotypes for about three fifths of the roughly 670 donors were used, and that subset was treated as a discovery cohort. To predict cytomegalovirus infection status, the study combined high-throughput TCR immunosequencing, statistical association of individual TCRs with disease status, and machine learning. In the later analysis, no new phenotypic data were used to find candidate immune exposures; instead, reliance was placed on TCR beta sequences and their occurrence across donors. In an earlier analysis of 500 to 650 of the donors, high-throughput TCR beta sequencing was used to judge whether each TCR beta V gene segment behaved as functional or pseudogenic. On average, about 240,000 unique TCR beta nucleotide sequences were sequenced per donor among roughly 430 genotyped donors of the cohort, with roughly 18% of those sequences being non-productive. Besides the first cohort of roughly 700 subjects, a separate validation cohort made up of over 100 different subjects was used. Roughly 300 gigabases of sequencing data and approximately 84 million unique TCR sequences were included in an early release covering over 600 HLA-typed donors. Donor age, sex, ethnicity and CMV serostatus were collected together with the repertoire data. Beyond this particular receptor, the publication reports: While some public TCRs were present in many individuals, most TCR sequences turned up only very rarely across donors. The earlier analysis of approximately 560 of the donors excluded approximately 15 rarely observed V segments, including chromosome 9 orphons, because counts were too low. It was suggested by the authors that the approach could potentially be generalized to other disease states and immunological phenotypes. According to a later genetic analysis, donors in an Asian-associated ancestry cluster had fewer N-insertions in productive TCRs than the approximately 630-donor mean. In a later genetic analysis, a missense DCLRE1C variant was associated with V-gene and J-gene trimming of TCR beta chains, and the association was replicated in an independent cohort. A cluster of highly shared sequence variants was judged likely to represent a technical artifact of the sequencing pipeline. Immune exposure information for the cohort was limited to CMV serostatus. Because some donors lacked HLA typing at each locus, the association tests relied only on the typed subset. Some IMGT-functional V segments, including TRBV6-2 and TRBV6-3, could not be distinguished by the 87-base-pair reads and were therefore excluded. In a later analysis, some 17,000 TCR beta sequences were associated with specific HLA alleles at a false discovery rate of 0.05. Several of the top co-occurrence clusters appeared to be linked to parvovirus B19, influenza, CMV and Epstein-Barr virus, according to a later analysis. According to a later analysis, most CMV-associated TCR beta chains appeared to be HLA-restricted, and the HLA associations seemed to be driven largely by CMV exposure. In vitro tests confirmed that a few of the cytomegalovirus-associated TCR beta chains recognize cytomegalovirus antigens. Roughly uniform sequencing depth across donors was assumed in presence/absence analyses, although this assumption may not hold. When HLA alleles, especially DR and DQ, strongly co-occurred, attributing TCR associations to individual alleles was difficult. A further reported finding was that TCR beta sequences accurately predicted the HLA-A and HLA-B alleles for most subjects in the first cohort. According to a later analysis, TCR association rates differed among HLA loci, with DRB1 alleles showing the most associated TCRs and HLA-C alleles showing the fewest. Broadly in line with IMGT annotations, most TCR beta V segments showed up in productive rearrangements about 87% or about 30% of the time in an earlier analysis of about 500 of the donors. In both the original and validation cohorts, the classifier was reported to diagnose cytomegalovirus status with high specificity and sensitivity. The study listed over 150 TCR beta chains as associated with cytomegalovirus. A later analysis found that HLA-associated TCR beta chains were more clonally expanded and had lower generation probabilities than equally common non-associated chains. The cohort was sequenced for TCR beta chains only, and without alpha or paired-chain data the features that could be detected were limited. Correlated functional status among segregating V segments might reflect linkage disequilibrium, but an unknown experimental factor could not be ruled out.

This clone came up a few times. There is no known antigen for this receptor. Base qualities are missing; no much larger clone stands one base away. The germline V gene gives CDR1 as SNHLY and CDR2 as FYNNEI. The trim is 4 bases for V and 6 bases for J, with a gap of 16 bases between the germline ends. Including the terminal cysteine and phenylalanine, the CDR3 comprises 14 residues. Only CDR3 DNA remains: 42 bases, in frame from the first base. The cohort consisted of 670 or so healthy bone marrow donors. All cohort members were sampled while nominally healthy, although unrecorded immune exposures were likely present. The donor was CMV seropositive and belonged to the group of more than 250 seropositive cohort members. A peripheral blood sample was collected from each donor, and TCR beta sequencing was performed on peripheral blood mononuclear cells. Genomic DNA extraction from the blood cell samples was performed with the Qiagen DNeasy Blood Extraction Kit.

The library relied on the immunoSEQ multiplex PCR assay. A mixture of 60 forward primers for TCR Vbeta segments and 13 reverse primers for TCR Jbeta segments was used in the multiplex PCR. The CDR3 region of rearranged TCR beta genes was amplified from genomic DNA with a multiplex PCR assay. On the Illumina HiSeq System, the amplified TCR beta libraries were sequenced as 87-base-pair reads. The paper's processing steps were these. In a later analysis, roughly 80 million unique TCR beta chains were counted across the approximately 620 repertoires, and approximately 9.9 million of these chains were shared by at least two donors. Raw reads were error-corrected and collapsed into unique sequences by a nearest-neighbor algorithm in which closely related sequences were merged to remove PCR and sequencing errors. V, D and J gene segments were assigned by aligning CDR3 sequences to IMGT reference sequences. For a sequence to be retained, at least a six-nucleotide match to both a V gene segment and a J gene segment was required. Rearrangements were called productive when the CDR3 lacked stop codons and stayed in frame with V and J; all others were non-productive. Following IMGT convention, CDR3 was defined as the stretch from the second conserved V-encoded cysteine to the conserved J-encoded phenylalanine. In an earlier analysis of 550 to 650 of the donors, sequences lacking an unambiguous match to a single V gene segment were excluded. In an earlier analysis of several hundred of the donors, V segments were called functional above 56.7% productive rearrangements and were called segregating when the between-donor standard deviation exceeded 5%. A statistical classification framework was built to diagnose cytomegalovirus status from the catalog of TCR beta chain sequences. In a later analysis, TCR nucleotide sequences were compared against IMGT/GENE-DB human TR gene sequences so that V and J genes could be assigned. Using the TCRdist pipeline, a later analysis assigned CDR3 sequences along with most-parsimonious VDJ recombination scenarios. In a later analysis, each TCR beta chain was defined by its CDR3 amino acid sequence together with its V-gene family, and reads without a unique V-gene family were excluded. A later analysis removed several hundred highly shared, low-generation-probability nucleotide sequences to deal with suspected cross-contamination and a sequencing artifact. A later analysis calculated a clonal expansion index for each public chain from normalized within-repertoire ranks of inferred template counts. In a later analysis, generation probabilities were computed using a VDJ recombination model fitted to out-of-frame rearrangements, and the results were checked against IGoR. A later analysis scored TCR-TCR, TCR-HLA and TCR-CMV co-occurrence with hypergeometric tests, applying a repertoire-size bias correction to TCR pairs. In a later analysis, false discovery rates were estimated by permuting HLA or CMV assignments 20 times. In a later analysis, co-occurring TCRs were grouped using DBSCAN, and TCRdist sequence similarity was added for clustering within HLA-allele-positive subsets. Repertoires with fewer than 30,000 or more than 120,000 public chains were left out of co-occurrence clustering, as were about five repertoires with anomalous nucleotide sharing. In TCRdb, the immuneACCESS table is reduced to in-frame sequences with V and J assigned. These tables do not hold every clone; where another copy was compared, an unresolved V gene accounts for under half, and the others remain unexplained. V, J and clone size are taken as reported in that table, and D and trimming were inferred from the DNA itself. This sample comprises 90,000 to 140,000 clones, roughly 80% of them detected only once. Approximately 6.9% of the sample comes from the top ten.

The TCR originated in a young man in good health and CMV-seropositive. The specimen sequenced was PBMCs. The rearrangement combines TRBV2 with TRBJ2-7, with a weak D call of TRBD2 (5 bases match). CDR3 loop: CASSAEGRSGEQYF. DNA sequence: TGTGCCAGCAGTGCTGAGGGAAGGAGTGGCGAGCAGTACTTC.